This T cell receptor beta chain appears in the sequencing data of a study of T cell responses to AZD1222 COVID-19 vaccine. The germline V gene has CDR1 MNHEY and CDR2 SVGAGI. V was pared by 7 bases and J by 2 bases, with 11 bases between. The CDR3 loop spans 13 amino acids. The repertoire was sequenced with immunoSEQ multiplex PCR; TCRdb's copy has only in-frame clones and lacks some. The repertoire holds 160,000 or so clones, about nine tenths seen once, with 5.5% to 8% in the top ten. The origin of this receptor is an adult who had recovered from COVID-19. The sample was peripheral blood, taken after recovery from COVID-19. The chain is built from TRBV6-5 and TRBJ1-2; maybe TRBD1 (6 bases). CDR3 DNA sequence: TGTGCCAGCACCAGAGACAGGAACTATGGCTACACCTTC. Encoded protein: CASTRDRNYGYTF.